Below are 6 T cell receptor beta chains sequenced from a single sample in a study of T cells in Graves' hyperthyroidism and ophthalmopathy. Amplified regions were TCR beta CDR3 sequences from RNA transcripts. HTBI primers were used for first-round RT-PCR of the TCR CDR3. TCRdb ran MiXCR on the multiplex PCR reads and lists one entry per CDR3 protein. The table includes about 180,000 distinct CDR3 sequences, 15% to 20% detected once. The sample consisted of blood. Every receptor here comes from a woman aged 45-59 years with Graves' hyperthyroidism.

The J gene is TRBJ2-6, the V gene TRBV9, with D perhaps TRBD1 (6 bases). Germline V gives CDR1 SGDLS, CDR2 YYNGEE. This CDR3 spans 16 amino acids. With 3 bases removed from V and 0 bases from J, the gap between germline ends came to 10 bases. The DNA for the CDR3 is TGTGCCAGCAGCGCACGGACAGACTCTGGGGCCAACGTCCTGACTTTC. This translates into CASSARTDSGANVLTF.

This clonotype was recorded at least ten times. This chain uses TRBV6-2 or TRBV6-3 with TRBJ2-1, with D possibly matching TRBD2 (6 bases). Germline CDR1 MNHEY, CDR2 SVGEGT. Trimming removed 6 bases at V and 0 bases at J, with 15 bases between. The CDR3 is 16 amino acids. The CDR3 DNA sequence: TGTGCCAGCAGGTCCTCTAGCGTGGTCTCCTACAATGAGCAGTTCTTC. It translates to CASRSSSVVSYNEQFF.

J is TRBJ2-3 and V is TRBV18; D is ambiguous. Germline assignment: CDR1 KGHSH and CDR2 LQKENI. The CDR3 loop spans 14 amino acids. V shed 5 bases and J shed 2 bases, with 11 bases lying between them. CDR3 sequence (DNA): TGTGCCAGCTCAGGCACCTATGCCACAGATACGCAGTATTTT. This encodes CASSGTYATDTQYF.

In this sample, this clonotype turned up many times. This chain connects TRBV29-1 to TRBJ2-2; D may be TRBD2 (5 bases). V was pared by 7 bases and J by 0 bases, with 15 bases between. The CDR3 runs 15 residues. Per the germline V gene, CDR1 is SQVTM and CDR2 is ANQGSEA. CDR3: CSATSGGPNTGELFF. The DNA for the CDR3 is TGCAGCGCGACGTCGGGCGGGCCGAACACCGGGGAGCTGTTTTTT.

This clonotype appeared many times. The chain carries TRBV6-1 and TRBJ1-5, with D uncertain. Germline CDR1 is MNHNS and CDR2 is SASEGT. CDR3 length: 14 amino acids. Trimming left V 7 bases short and J 10 bases short, with 20 bases between. The chain's CDR3 is CASIAGFPGSPQHF. The DNA for the CDR3 is TGTGCCAGCATAGCGGGCTTCCCGGGAAGCCCCCAGCATTTT.

The table lists this clonotype with many counts. The chain links TRBV7-3 to TRBJ2-5; 8 bases align to TRBD2. V lost 5 bases, J lost 4 bases, and 6 bases stayed unmatched. The germline V gene has CDR1 SGHTA and CDR2 FQGTGA. This CDR3 contains 14 residues. The CDR3 loop is CASSPGGPGETQYF. The DNA for the CDR3 is TGTGCCAGCAGCCCGGGGGGGCCGGGAGAGACCCAGTACTTC. Full variable domain (missing parts from reference TRBV7-3 and TRBJ2-5): GAGVSQTPSNKVTEKGKYVELRCDPISGHTALYWYRQSLGQGPEFLIYFQGTGAADDSGLPNDRFFAVRPEGSVSTLKIQRTERGDSAVYLCASSPGGPGETQYFGPGTRLLVL.